Below are 19 T cell receptor beta chains sequenced from a single sample in a study of spatial heterogeneity in lung cancer. TCRdb re-derived calls from the 5' RACE reads in MiXCR, one entry per CDR3 protein. The data contain some 7,800 distinct CDR3 sequences, around 5.7% of them singletons. The sample's time point: sample taken at primary tumor resection. Findings and limits, study-wide: Counts of expanded alpha and beta TCRs within tumors tracked the tumor nonsynonymous mutation count.

What these receptors recognize is not known. The source material was lung tumor tissue, sampled at surgery. The origin of the receptors is a male donor with early-stage non-small cell lung cancer.

The rearrangement uses TRBV11-2 and TRBJ2-1, with a weak D call TRBD2 (5 bases). CDR3 size: 13 residues. Per the germline V gene, CDR1 is SGHAT and CDR2 is FQNNGV. Trimming removed 5 bases at V and 8 bases at J, with 13 bases between. The CDR3 spells CASSRTKADEQFF. The CDR3, as DNA: TGTGCCAGCAGCCGAACAAAAGCGGATGAGCAGTTCTTC.

The sample holds many counts of this clonotype. V is TRBV21-1 and J is TRBJ1-5. TRBV21-1 counts as a pseudogene. The CDR3 consists of 11 residues. In nucleotides, the CDR3 is TGTGCCAGCAGCAAACGGCAGCCCCAGCATTTT. Its protein product is CASSKRQPQHF.

By its share, this clonotype is medium-sized (0.01 to 0.1%). V and J are TRBV6-1 and TRBJ2-3; D perhaps matches TRBD2 (7 bases). The CDR3 sequence is 16 residues long. V dropped 6 bases and J dropped 3 bases, with 19 bases sitting between them. The germline gives CDR1 MNHNS, CDR2 SASEGT. The CDR3 here is CASSGGRRLSTDTQYF. The CDR3 DNA reads as TGTGCCAGCAGCGGGGGGCGCCGTCTAAGTACAGATACGCAGTATTTT.

The V call is TRBV20-1, the J call TRBJ2-3; possible D gene TRBD1, 5 bases. The CDR3 loop spans 14 amino acids. Germline CDR1 is DFQATT and CDR2 is SNEGSKA (reference sequence). Trimming left V 3 bases short and J 1 base short, with 11 bases between. The CDR3 loop reads CSARRTRRTDTQYF. CDR3 sequence (DNA): TGCAGTGCTAGGCGGACACGACGCACAGATACGCAGTATTTT.

The table lists this clonotype with many counts. J is TRBJ2-1 and V is TRBV7-2; 9 nucleotides agree with TRBD2. CDR1 and CDR2 (germline): SGHTA, FQGNSA. With 3 bases clipped from V and 2 bases from J, the junction kept 8 bases outside the gene matches. There are 17 residues in the CDR3. CDR3 amino acids: CASSFQAGGPPYNEQFF. DNA for the CDR3: TGTGCCAGCAGCTTCCAGGCGGGAGGGCCCCCCTACAATGAGCAGTTCTTC.

This clonotype was counted at least ten times. The genes are TRBV6-1 and TRBJ2-7; D is perhaps TRBD1 (6 bases). V dropped 4 bases and J dropped 2 bases, with 15 bases sitting between them. CDR3 length equals 15 residues. Germline lookup yields CDR1 MNHNS and CDR2 SASEGT. The DNA of the CDR3 is TGTGCCAGCAGTGCGACAGGAAGAAATGCCTACGAGCAGTACTTC. It yields the protein CASSATGRNAYEQYF.

At least ten counts were recorded for this clonotype. This chain uses TRBV5-1 with TRBJ2-7; possibly TRBD1 for D (7 bases). CDR1 is SGHRS, CDR2 YFSETQ, per germline. Trimming pared 0 bases from V and 6 bases from J, leaving 19 bases between. There are 16 residues in the CDR3. The DNA for the CDR3 is TGCGCCAGCAGCTTGGCCCCACGACAGGGAGGTCTCGAGCAGTACTTC. It codes for CASSLAPRQGGLEQYF.

V and J are TRBV2 and TRBJ2-5; 7 bases are a match to TRBD1. Germline CDR1 SNHLY, CDR2 FYNNEI. V shed 6 bases, J shed 2 bases, and the junction held 0 bases outside the gene matches. The CDR3 spans 12 residues. CDR3 nucleotide sequence: TGTGCCAGCAGGGGACAGCAAGAGACCCAGTACTTC. It specifies CASRGQQETQYF. Variable domain in full (rest from reference TRBV2 and TRBJ2-5): EPEVTQTPSHQVTQMGQEVILRCVPISNHLYFYWYRQILGQKVEFLVSFYNNEISEKSEIFDDQFSVERPDGSNFTLKIRSTKLEDSAMYFCASRGQQETQYFGPGTRLLVL.

This clonotype was detected ten times or more. The rearrangement uses TRBV7-8 and TRBJ2-1, with 7 bases identical to TRBD2. The V gene's germline CDR1 is SGHVS and CDR2 FQNEAQ. This CDR3 comprises 15 residues. The junction had 5 bases not matched to a gene; V was cut back by 5 bases and J by 1 base. The CDR3 loop is CASSTPSGSYNEQFF. The CDR3 DNA follows: TGTGCCAGCAGCACACCTAGCGGTTCCTACAATGAGCAGTTCTTC.

This clonotype was seen ten or more times. The V call is TRBV7-9, the J call TRBJ1-5; D might be TRBD1 (6 bases). CDR1 and CDR2 from the germline V gene are SEHNR and FQNEAQ (reference sequence). The CDR3 is 12 amino acids. V gave up 6 bases and J gave up 9 bases, with 12 bases separating them. CDR3 region: CASSQGTAPQHF. The CDR3 DNA sequence: TGTGCCAGCAGTCAGGGGACGGCGCCCCAGCATTTT. The full variable domain, rest sourced from reference TRBV7-9 and TRBJ1-5, is DTGVSQNPRHKITKRGQNVTFRCDPISEHNRLYWYRQTLGQGPEFLTYFQNEAQLEKSRLLSDRFSAERPKGSFSTLEIQRTEQGDSAMYLCASSQGTAPQHFGDGTRLSIL.

This clonotype was recorded at least ten times. CDR3 sequence reads: CASSTYGTASSYEQYF. In DNA, the CDR3 is TGTGCCAGCAGTACCTATGGGACCGCGAGCTCCTACGAGCAGTACTTC. The chain carries TRBV2 and TRBJ2-7; tentatively, D is TRBD1 or TRBD2 (5 bases each). Trimming took off 5 bases at V and 0 bases at J, with 17 bases between the two ends. Per the germline V gene, CDR1 is SNHLY and CDR2 is FYNNEI. This CDR3 spans 16 amino acids.

By share, this clonotype ranks as medium-sized. The chain combines TRBV7-9 with TRBJ2-7, with D hard to call. The CDR3 runs 14 residues. Germline loops: CDR1 SEHNR, CDR2 FQNEAQ (reference sequence). The V end was cut by 3 bases, the J end by 0 bases, with 9 bases between. CDR3 DNA sequence: TGTGCCAGCAGCTTCCGCAGCCCCTCCTACGAGCAGTACTTC. It encodes CASSFRSPSYEQYF.

This clonotype was detected many times. This sequence joins TRBV3-1 and TRBJ1-1; the D gene is possibly TRBD1 (5 bases). This CDR3 spans 13 amino acids. The V end was cut by 4 bases, the J end by 1 base, with 7 bases between. CDR1 is LGHDT, CDR2 YNNKEL, per germline (reference sequence). CDR3 DNA sequence: TGTGCCAGCAGCCGAGGACAGAACACTGAAGCTTTCTTT. As protein: CASSRGQNTEAFF.

This clonotype was detected many times. This chain uses TRBV6-2 or TRBV6-3 with TRBJ2-1, with 7 bases lining up with TRBD2. The ends lost 4 bases at V and 2 bases at J; junction bases unmatched: 20. The CDR3 has 20 amino acids. The V gene's germline CDR1 is MNHEY and CDR2 SVGEGT. CDR3 in amino acids: CASSFNALKSGIVTYNEQFF. CDR3 DNA: TGTGCCAGCAGTTTTAACGCCCTCAAGAGCGGGATAGTTACCTACAATGAGCAGTTCTTC.

The V gene is TRBV3-1, the J gene TRBJ1-3; D is undetermined. The length of the CDR3 is 15 residues. Trimming removed 1 base from V and 0 bases from J, with 7 bases in between. CDR1 and CDR2 (germline): LGHDT, YNNKEL (reference sequence). The DNA of the CDR3 is TGTGCCAGCAGCCAAGGGTCCCGCTCTGGAAACACCATATATTTT. Protein: CASSQGSRSGNTIYF.

This clonotype was recorded at least ten times. The chain combines TRBV6-1 with TRBJ1-2; D unresolved. In germline, CDR1 is MNHNS, CDR2 SASEGT. V lost 6 bases to trimming and J lost 5 bases, with 22 bases between them. This CDR3 is built from 16 residues. The chain's CDR3 is CASRHPVQARDYGYTF. The CDR3 nucleotides read TGTGCCAGCAGACACCCAGTGCAGGCTAGAGATTATGGCTACACCTTC.

This clonotype occurred many times. The chain recombines TRBV28 with TRBJ1-6, with TRBD1 identical over 10 bases. The V gene's germline CDR1 is MDHEN and CDR2 SYDVKM. This CDR3 is 16 amino acids long. V was pared by 4 bases and J by 7 bases, with 7 bases of the junction left unmatched. The CDR3 DNA is TGTGCCAGCAGTTGGACAGGGGGAATAGGCAATTCACCCCTCCACTTT. Amino acids: CASSWTGGIGNSPLHF. The full variable domain, with the rest looked up from reference TRBV28 and TRBJ1-6, is DVKVTQSSRYLVKRTGEKVFLECVQDMDHENMFWYRQDPGLGLRLIYFSYDVKMKEKGDIPEGYSVSREKKERFSLILESASTNQTSMYLCASSWTGGIGNSPLHFGNGTRLTVT.

This clonotype qualifies as medium-sized. The V call is TRBV28, the J call TRBJ2-7; the match to TRBD1 covers 9 bases. This CDR3 has 14 residues. J gave up 2 bases and V 4 bases, and 3 bases lay outside the gene matches. The germline CDR1 and CDR2 sequences are MDHEN and SYDVKM. The CDR3 reads CASSSGQGPYEQYF. DNA for the CDR3: TGTGCCAGCAGTTCGGGACAGGGCCCCTACGAGCAGTACTTC.

This clonotype has just one count. The V call is TRBV20-1, the J call TRBJ2-2; weak D call: TRBD2 (6 bases). CDR3 length equals 14 residues. In germline, CDR1 is DFQATT, CDR2 SNEGSKA (reference sequence). The germline V and J ends were trimmed by 6 bases and 3 bases, with 14 bases remaining between them. CDR3 protein: CSAAAGRYTGELFF. As DNA, the CDR3 is TGCAGTGCCGCAGCCGGGAGATACACCGGGGAGCTGTTTTTT.